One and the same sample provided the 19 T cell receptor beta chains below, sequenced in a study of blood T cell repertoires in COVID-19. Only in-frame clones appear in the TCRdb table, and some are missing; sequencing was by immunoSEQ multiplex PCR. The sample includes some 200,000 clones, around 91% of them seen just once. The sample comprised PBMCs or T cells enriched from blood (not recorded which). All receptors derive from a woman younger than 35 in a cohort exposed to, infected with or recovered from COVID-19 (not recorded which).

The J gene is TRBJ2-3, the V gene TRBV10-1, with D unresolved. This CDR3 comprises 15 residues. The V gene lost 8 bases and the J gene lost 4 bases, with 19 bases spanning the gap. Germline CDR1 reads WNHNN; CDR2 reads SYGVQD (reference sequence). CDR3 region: CASSAAGTPADTQYF. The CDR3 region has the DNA TGCGCCAGCTCGGCGGCCGGAACCCCGGCAGATACGCAGTATTTT.

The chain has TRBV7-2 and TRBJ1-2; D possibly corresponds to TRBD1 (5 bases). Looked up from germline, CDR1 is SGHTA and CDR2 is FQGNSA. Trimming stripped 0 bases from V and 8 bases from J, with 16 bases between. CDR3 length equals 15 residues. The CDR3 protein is CASSLARAAGQGYTF. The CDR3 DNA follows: TGTGCCAGCAGCTTAGCCCGGGCCGCGGGGCAGGGCTACACCTTC.

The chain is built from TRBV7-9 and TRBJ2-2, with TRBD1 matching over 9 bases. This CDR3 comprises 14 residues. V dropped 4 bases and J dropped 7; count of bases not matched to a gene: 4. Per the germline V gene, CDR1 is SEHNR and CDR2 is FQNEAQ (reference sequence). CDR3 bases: TGTGCCAGCAGCTCGGGACAGGGCAACGGGGAGCTGTTTTTT. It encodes CASSSGQGNGELFF. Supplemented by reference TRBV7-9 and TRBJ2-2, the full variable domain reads DTGVSQNPRHKITKRGQNVTFRCDPISEHNRLYWYRQTLGQGPEFLTYFQNEAQLEKSRLLSDRFSAERPKGSFSTLEIQRTEQGDSAMYLCASSSGQGNGELFFGEGSRLTVL.

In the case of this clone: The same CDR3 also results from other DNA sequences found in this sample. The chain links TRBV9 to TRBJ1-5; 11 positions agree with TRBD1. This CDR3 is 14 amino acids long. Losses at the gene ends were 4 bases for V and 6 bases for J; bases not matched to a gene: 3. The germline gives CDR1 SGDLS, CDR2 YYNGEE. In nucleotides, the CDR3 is TGTGCCAGCAGCTTAGGGACAGGGGGTCAGCCCCAGCATTTT. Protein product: CASSLGTGGQPQHF.

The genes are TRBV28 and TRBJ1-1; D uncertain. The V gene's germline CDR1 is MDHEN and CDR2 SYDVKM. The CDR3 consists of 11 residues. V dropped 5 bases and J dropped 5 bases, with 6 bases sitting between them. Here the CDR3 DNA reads TGTGCCAGCAGTCTTGCGACTGAAGCTTTCTTT. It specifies CASSLATEAFF.

The CDR3 sequence: CASSRADNSPLHF. In DNA form, the CDR3 reads TGTGCCAGCAGCCGAGCGGATAATTCACCCCTCCACTTT. The rearrangement links TRBV12-3 or TRBV12-4 to TRBJ1-6; no reliable D call. Trimming shortened V by 6 bases and J by 5 bases, and 8 bases separated the two germline ends. The CDR3 extends over 13 amino acids.

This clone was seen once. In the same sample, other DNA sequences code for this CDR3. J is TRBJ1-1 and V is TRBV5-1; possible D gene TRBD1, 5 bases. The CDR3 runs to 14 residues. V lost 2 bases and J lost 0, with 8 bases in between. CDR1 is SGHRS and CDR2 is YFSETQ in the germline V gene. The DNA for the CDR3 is TGCGCCAGCAGCTTAGGAGGGGTGAACACTGAAGCTTTCTTT. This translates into CASSLGGVNTEAFF.

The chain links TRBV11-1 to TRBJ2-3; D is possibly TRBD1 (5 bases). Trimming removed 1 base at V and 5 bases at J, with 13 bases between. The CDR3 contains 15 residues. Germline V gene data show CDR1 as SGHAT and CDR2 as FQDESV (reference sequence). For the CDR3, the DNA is TGTGCCAGCAGCTTAGATAGGGCTAGGGGAGATACGCAGTATTTT. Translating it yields CASSLDRARGDTQYF.

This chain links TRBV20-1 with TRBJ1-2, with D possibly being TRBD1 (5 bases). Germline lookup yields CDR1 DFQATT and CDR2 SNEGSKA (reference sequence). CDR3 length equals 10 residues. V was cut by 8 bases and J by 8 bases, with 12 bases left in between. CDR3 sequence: CSLAGDGYTF. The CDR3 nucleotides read TGCAGTCTTGCGGGGGACGGCTACACCTTC.

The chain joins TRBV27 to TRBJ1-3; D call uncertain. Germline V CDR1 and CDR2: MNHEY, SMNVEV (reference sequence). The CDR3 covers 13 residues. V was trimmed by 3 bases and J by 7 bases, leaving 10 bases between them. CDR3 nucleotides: TGTGCCAGCAGTTTCGGAGAAAGGAACACCATATATTTT. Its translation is CASSFGERNTIYF.

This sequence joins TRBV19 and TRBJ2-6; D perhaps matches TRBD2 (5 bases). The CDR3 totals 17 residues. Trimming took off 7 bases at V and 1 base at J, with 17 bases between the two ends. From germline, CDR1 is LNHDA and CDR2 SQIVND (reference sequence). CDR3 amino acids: CASTPGYLGSGANVLTF. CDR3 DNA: TGTGCCAGTACCCCGGGATATTTAGGGTCTGGGGCCAACGTCCTGACTTTC.

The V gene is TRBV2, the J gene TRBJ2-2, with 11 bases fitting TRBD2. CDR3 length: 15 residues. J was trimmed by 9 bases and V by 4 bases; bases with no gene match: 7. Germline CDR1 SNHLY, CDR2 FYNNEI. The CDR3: CASSGSGGAGRELFF. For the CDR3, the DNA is TGTGCCAGCAGTGGTAGCGGGGGGGCTGGAAGGGAGCTGTTTTTT.

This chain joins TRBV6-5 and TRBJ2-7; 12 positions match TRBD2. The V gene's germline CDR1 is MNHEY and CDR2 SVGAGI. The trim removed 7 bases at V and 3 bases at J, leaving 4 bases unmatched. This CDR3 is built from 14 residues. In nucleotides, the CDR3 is TGTGCCAGCATGAGGACTAGCGGGAACTACGAGCAGTACTTC. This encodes CASMRTSGNYEQYF.

CDR3 DNA: TGTGCCAGCAGCTCCAGCCTACAGATCTATGGCTACACCTTC. It translates to CASSSSLQIYGYTF. The chain combines TRBV7-9 with TRBJ1-2; D ambiguous. Germline V gene sequence: CDR1 SEHNR, CDR2 FQNEAQ (reference sequence). The CDR3 runs 14 residues. Deletions cut 4 bases from V and 4 bases from J, with 13 bases between.

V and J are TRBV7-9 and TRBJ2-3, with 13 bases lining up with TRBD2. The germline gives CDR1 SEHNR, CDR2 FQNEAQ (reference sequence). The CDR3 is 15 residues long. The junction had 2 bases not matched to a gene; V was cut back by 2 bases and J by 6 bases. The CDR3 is CASSLTSGGVDTQYF. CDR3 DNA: TGTGCCAGCAGCTTAACTAGCGGGGGGGTGGATACGCAGTATTTT.

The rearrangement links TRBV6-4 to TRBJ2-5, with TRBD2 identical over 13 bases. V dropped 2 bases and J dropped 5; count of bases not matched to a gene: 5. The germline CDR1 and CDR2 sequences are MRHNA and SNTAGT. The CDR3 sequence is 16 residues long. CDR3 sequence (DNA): TGTGCCAGCAGTGACCCCGGACTAGCGGGAGACGAGACCCAGTACTTC. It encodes CASSDPGLAGDETQYF.

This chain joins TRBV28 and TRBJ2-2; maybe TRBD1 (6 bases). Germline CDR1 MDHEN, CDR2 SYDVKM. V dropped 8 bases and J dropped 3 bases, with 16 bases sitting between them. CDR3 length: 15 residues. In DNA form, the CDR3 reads TGTGCCAGCTCGGTCGCAGGGGAGCACACCGGGGAGCTGTTTTTT. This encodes CASSVAGEHTGELFF.

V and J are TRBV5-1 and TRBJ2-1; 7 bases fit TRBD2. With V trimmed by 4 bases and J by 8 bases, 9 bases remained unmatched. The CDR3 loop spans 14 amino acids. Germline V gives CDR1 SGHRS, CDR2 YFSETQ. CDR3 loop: CASSGGEGPHEQFF. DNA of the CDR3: TGCGCCAGCAGCGGGGGGGAGGGCCCACATGAGCAGTTCTTC.

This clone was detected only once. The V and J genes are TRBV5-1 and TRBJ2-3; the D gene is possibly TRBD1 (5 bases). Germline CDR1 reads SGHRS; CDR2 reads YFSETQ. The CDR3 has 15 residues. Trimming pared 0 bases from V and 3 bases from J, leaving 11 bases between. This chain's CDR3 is CASSLAWQGTDTQYF. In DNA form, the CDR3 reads TGCGCCAGCAGCTTGGCCTGGCAGGGTACAGATACGCAGTATTTT. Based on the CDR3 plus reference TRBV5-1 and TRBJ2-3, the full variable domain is KAGVTQTPRYLIKTRGQQVTLSCSPISGHRSVSWYQQTPGQGLQFLFEYFSETQRNKGNFPGRFSGRQFSNSRSEMNVSTLELGDSALYLCASSLAWQGTDTQYFGPGTRLTVL.